What follows are 29 T cell receptor beta chains derived from one specimen sequenced in a study of PD-L1 blockade in urothelial cancer. Measured with immunoSEQ multiplex PCR; TCRdb has only the in-frame clones, and not every one. The sample lists 38,000 or so clones; 80% to 90% were seen once. Specimen: PBMCs, collected around atezolizumab (anti-PD-L1) treatment. These receptors originate from a man aged 60 to 69 with urothelial cancer.

V and J are TRBV7-9 and TRBJ2-3; D uncertain. Trimming left V 4 bases short and J 5 bases short, with 13 bases between. The germline CDR1 and CDR2 sequences are SEHNR and FQNEAQ (reference sequence). The CDR3 runs 14 residues. In nucleotides, the CDR3 is TGTGCCAGCAGCTCTGGGCCCGCTGGAGATACGCAGTATTTT. This translates into CASSSGPAGDTQYF.

The chain couples TRBV19 to TRBJ2-5, with 9 bases matching TRBD2. Unmatched junction bases numbered 9, after V lost 5 bases and J lost 5 bases. The CDR3 sequence is 15 residues long. Germline V lookup: CDR1 LNHDA, CDR2 SQIVND (reference sequence). The CDR3 DNA is TGTGCCAGTAGTGTCTGGCGGGGGGGCAGGGAGACCCAGTACTTC. Its translation: CASSVWRGGRETQYF.

The V gene is TRBV7-9, the J gene TRBJ2-7; D might be TRBD2 (6 bases). The CDR3 runs 13 residues. Deletions cut 4 bases from V and 2 bases from J, with 9 bases between. CDR1 is SEHNR, CDR2 FQNEAQ, per germline (reference sequence). In DNA, the CDR3 is TGTGCCAGCAGCTATAGCGGACCCTACGAGCAGTACTTC. This encodes CASSYSGPYEQYF. The full variable domain, with the rest looked up from reference TRBV7-9 and TRBJ2-7, is DTGVSQNPRHKITKRGQNVTFRCDPISEHNRLYWYRQTLGQGPEFLTYFQNEAQLEKSRLLSDRFSAERPKGSFSTLEIQRTEQGDSAMYLCASSYSGPYEQYFGPGTRLTVT.

The rearrangement uses TRBV19 and TRBJ1-4; TRBD1 agrees at 7 bases. Germline assignment: CDR1 LNHDA and CDR2 SQIVND (reference sequence). This CDR3 region has 14 residues. V lost 4 bases, J lost 6 bases, and 5 bases stayed unmatched. The DNA for the CDR3 is TGTGCCAGTAGTAACCAGGGGGATGATGAAAAACTGTTTTTT. Protein sequence: CASSNQGDDEKLFF.

This clone was detected only once. This sequence joins TRBV27 and TRBJ2-3, with 9 bases matching TRBD2. J lost 4 bases, V lost 5 bases, and 13 bases had no gene match. The CDR3 consists of 17 residues. Looked up from germline, CDR1 is MNHEY and CDR2 is SMNVEV (reference sequence). CDR3 amino acids: CASSPPIAGVGADTQYF. In DNA, the CDR3 is TGTGCCAGCAGTCCTCCCATAGCGGGGGTTGGGGCAGATACGCAGTATTTT.

The chain is built from TRBV11-2 and TRBJ2-5; 7 bases line up with TRBD2. V was clipped by 5 bases and J by 9 bases; unmatched bases: 15. Germline lookup yields CDR1 SGHAT and CDR2 FQNNGV. The CDR3 contains 15 residues. The chain's CDR3 is CASSTSGAPGVAQYF. CDR3 bases: TGTGCCAGCAGCACCAGCGGGGCCCCCGGTGTAGCCCAGTACTTC.

This clone came up a few times. This chain uses TRBV6-6 with TRBJ2-7; the match to TRBD2 covers 12 bases. The CDR3 sequence is 15 residues long. V gave up 6 bases and J gave up 5 bases; unmatched junction bases: 8. In germline, CDR1 is MNHNY, CDR2 SVGAGI (reference sequence). The CDR3 reads CASRYLAGGPNEQYF. In nucleotides, the CDR3 is TGTGCCAGCAGATATCTAGCGGGAGGGCCCAACGAGCAGTACTTC.

The DNA of the CDR3 is TGCGCCAGCAGCCCGCACAGGGAAAGCTCCTACGAGCAGTACTTC. It specifies CASSPHRESSYEQYF. The rearrangement uses TRBV4-3 and TRBJ2-7; D is perhaps TRBD1 (6 bases). Trimming removed 4 bases at V and 0 bases at J, with 13 bases between. CDR3 size: 15 residues. Germline V gene data show CDR1 as LGHNA and CDR2 as YSLEER.

This clone was observed once. This chain connects TRBV5-4 to TRBJ1-1; TRBD1 is a possible D gene (6 bases). This CDR3 is 16 amino acids long. Deletions cut 0 bases from V and 0 bases from J, with 12 bases between. Germline V CDR1 and CDR2: SGHNT, YYREEE (reference sequence). The CDR3 coding sequence is TGTGCCAGCAGCTTGGGTTCAGGGGTCATGAACACTGAAGCTTTCTTT. It yields the protein CASSLGSGVMNTEAFF.

The chain links TRBV9 to TRBJ2-3; TRBD2 aligns across 9 bases. CDR1 is SGDLS and CDR2 is YYNGEE in the germline V gene. The CDR3 covers 19 residues. The V and J ends lost 1 base and 0 bases, in that order; junction bases with no gene match: 12. CDR3 in amino acids: CASSVSLLAGVSSTDTQYF. Written as DNA, the CDR3 is TGTGCCAGCAGCGTAAGTTTGTTAGCGGGGGTTTCGAGCACAGATACGCAGTATTTT.

The V call is TRBV29-1, the J call TRBJ2-5; D not certain. The tail of the sequence fits TRBJ2-7 better, so the J call may be wrong. The CDR3 contains 11 residues. Per the germline V gene, CDR1 is SQVTM and CDR2 is ANQGSEA. As DNA, the CDR3 is TGCAGCGTTGAGGAGTCCTACGAGCAGTACTTC. It encodes CSVEESYEQYF.

The chain is built from TRBV15 and TRBJ1-2, with D possibly being TRBD1 (5 bases). The CDR3 consists of 14 residues. Deletions cut 3 bases from V and 1 base from J, with 9 bases between. The germline V gene has CDR1 LNHNV and CDR2 YYDKDF (reference sequence). CDR3 in amino acids: CATSRAGLNYGYTF. CDR3 in DNA: TGTGCCACCAGCAGGGCAGGGCTTAACTATGGCTACACCTTC.

V gene TRBV18 combines with J gene TRBJ1-2, with TRBD1 matching 7 bases. This CDR3 comprises 13 residues. The ends lost 3 bases at V and 8 bases at J; junction bases unmatched: 6. From germline, CDR1 is KGHSH and CDR2 LQKENI. The CDR3 spells CASSPGDSRGYTF. The CDR3 DNA is TGTGCCAGCTCACCGGGGGACAGCCGGGGCTACACCTTC.

The chain recombines TRBV27 with TRBJ1-5; the match to TRBD1 covers 7 bases. Germline assignment: CDR1 MNHEY and CDR2 SMNVEV (reference sequence). This CDR3 is built from 17 residues. J gave up 1 base and V 3 bases, and 9 bases lay outside the gene matches. The CDR3 region has the DNA TGTGCCAGCAGTTTGACAGGGAAATCGTCAAGCAATCAGCCCCAGCATTTT. It codes for CASSLTGKSSSNQPQHF.

This chain connects TRBV6-6 to TRBJ2-5; 7 bases match TRBD1. CDR1 MNHNY and CDR2 SVGAGI come from the germline V gene (reference sequence). The ends lost 10 bases at V and 5 bases at J; junction bases unmatched: 10. The CDR3 extends over 13 amino acids. The CDR3 coding sequence is TGTGCCATCTCTGAGGGGGCCGGGGAGACCCAGTACTTC. It codes for CAISEGAGETQYF.

The chain carries TRBV10-1 and TRBJ2-7, with 7 bases identical to TRBD2. The CDR3 is 14 amino acids. J lost 4 bases, V lost 6 bases, and 9 bases had no gene match. In germline, CDR1 is WNHNN, CDR2 SYGVQD (reference sequence). The CDR3 nucleotides are TGCGCCAGCAGAACTAGCGCACTCAGATACGAGCAGTACTTC. It encodes CASRTSALRYEQYF.

Concerning this clone itself: One end of the junction does not line up with germline, which may come from a read error. The chain couples TRBV19 to TRBJ2-5, with a possible D match to TRBD1 (7 bases). Germline CDR1 LNHDA, CDR2 SQIVND (reference sequence). This CDR3 comprises 16 residues. Here the CDR3 DNA reads TGTGCCAGTAGCCCGAGCCGGGACAGAGGACGGGAGAACCAGTACTTC. It translates to CASSPSRDRGRENQYF. The full variable domain, completed using reference TRBV19 and TRBJ2-5, is DGGITQSPKYLFRKEGQNVTLSCEQNLNHDAMYWYRQDPGQGLRLIYYSQIVNDFQKGDIAEGYSVSREKKESFPLTVTSAQKNPTAFYLCASSPSRDRGRENQYFGPGTRLLVL.

This clone has only one observation. The V call is TRBV27, the J call TRBJ1-6, with 8 bases identical to TRBD1. Germline lookup yields CDR1 MNHEY and CDR2 SMNVEV (reference sequence). V lost 5 bases and J lost 10; bases outside the gene matches: 10. This CDR3 has 15 amino acids. Here the CDR3 DNA reads TGTGCCAGCAGTCCCGACGGACAGGGCGTCTCACCCCTCCACTTT. Its protein product is CASSPDGQGVSPLHF.

The rearrangement joins TRBV19 to TRBJ2-3, with 9 bases fitting TRBD1. Germline values: CDR1 LNHDA, CDR2 SQIVND (reference sequence). After removal of 4 bases from V and 6 bases from J, the junction contained 5 bases not matched to a gene. The CDR3 is 14 residues long. CDR3 loop: CASSTRDRADTQYF. The DNA for the CDR3 is TGTGCCAGTAGTACTCGGGACAGGGCTGATACGCAGTATTTT.

As DNA, the CDR3 is TGTGCCAGCAGCCAAGATGGGGGCAGGAGGACTTTGCCTTTCTTT. It encodes CASSQDGGRRTLPFF. The rearrangement uses TRBV4-2 and TRBJ1-1; weak D call: TRBD1 (6 bases). Trimming removed 0 bases at V and 12 bases at J, with 20 bases between. CDR3 size: 15 residues. Per the germline V gene, CDR1 is LGHNA and CDR2 is YNFKEQ.

The V and J genes are TRBV28 and TRBJ2-7, with D perhaps matching TRBD2 (5 bases). Trimming took off 6 bases at V and 0 bases at J, with 15 bases between the two ends. The CDR3 sequence is 15 residues long. Germline loops: CDR1 MDHEN, CDR2 SYDVKM. The CDR3 DNA reads TGTGCCAGCAGCCGCCCACGGGCGGGCTCCTACGAGCAGTACTTC. The encoded protein is CASSRPRAGSYEQYF. Supplemented by reference TRBV28 and TRBJ2-7, the full variable domain reads DVKVTQSSRYLVKRTGEKVFLECVQDMDHENMFWYRQDPGLGLRLIYFSYDVKMKEKGDIPEGYSVSREKKERFSLILESASTNQTSMYLCASSRPRAGSYEQYFGPGTRLTVT.

The rearrangement uses TRBV9 and TRBJ2-3; 8 nucleotides align to TRBD2. This CDR3 has 17 residues. J was trimmed by 6 bases and V by 0 bases; bases with no gene match: 12. Germline CDR1 and CDR2: SGDLS and YYNGEE. CDR3 coding DNA: TGTGCCAGCAGCGTAGACCCCACGGGGGGGGTGAGCGATACGCAGTATTTT. As protein: CASSVDPTGGVSDTQYF. Full variable domain (missing parts from reference TRBV9 and TRBJ2-3): DSGVTQTPKHLITATGQRVTLRCSPRSGDLSVYWYQQSLDQGLQFLIQYYNGEERAKGNILERFSAQQFPDLHSELNLSSLELGDSALYFCASSVDPTGGVSDTQYFGPGTRLTVL.

V usage is TRBV21-1 and J usage is TRBJ2-2; TRBD2 is the table's D call and was not checked against the DNA. TRBV21-1 represents a pseudogene. The CDR3 loop spans 15 amino acids. The CDR3: CASSKKGAATGELFF. DNA of the CDR3: TGTGCCAGCAGCAAGAAGGGAGCGGCGACCGGGGAGCTGTTTTTT.

The chain couples TRBV7-2 to TRBJ2-7; 8 nucleotides agree with TRBD1. This CDR3 spans 15 amino acids. The germline V gene encodes CDR1 SGHTA and CDR2 FQGNSA. Losses at the gene ends were 2 bases for V and 2 bases for J; bases not matched to a gene: 5. In DNA form, the CDR3 reads TGTGCCAGCAGCTTAATGGGACAGGTTACCTACGAGCAGTACTTC. Its protein product is CASSLMGQVTYEQYF.

A word on this clone: Germline is not matched at one junction end, which may reflect a read error. The V gene is TRBV7-9, the J gene TRBJ2-1; a possible D gene is TRBD1 (6 bases). The CDR3 has 11 amino acids. Germline V lookup: CDR1 SEHNR, CDR2 FQNEAQ (reference sequence). The chain's CDR3 is CASSSNRAIIF. Written as DNA, the CDR3 is TGTGCCAGCAGCTCAAACAGGGCGATTATCTTC.

This chain uses TRBV6-5 with TRBJ2-7; D possibly corresponds to TRBD1 (6 bases). Trimming stripped 6 bases from V and 1 base from J, with 10 bases between. Germline V CDR1 and CDR2: MNHEY, SVGAGI. The CDR3 consists of 13 residues. The CDR3 here is CASRRQESYEQYF. The CDR3 bases are TGTGCCAGCAGACGACAGGAATCCTACGAGCAGTACTTC.

This chain uses TRBV5-1 with TRBJ2-5; 16 nucleotides line up with TRBD2. The CDR3 length is 16 residues. CDR1 is SGHRS, CDR2 YFSETQ, per germline. Trimming took 4 bases from V and 4 from J; bases not matched to a gene: 4. The CDR3 is CASSVGLAGGGETQYF. The CDR3, as DNA: TGCGCCAGCAGCGTGGGACTAGCGGGGGGGGGAGAGACCCAGTACTTC.

V and J are TRBV14 and TRBJ2-7, with D possibly TRBD2 on 6 matching bases. CDR1 is SGHDN, CDR2 FVKESK, per germline. The CDR3 is made up of 15 amino acids. V was pared by 5 bases and J by 4 bases, with 18 bases between. The DNA of the CDR3 is TGTGCCAGCAGCTCCCAGCACGGAGCGGGTTACGAGCAGTACTTC. This encodes CASSSQHGAGYEQYF. The whole variable domain, remainder taken from reference TRBV14 and TRBJ2-7, is EAGVTQFPSHSVIEKGQTVTLRCDPISGHDNLYWYRRVMGKEIKFLLHFVKESKQDESGMPNNRFLAERTGGTYSTLKVQPAELEDSGVYFCASSSQHGAGYEQYFGPGTRLTVT.

The CDR3 loop is CASSYGGGKGYEQYF. CDR3 nucleotide sequence: TGTGCCAGCAGTTACGGGGGAGGGAAAGGTTACGAGCAGTACTTC. The chain combines TRBV6-5 with TRBJ2-7, with TRBD2 matching 7 bases. Germline CDR1 MNHEY, CDR2 SVGAGI. This CDR3 is built from 15 residues. Trimming took 2 bases from V and 4 from J; bases not matched to a gene: 8.